This entry features one T cell receptor (beta chain) sequence. The PCR contained 60 Vbeta and 13 Jbeta primers. Repertoires were generated with immunoSEQ multiplex PCR, while TCRdb's copy carries only in-frame clones and drops some. The sample lists 110,000 to 150,000 clones, about 80% seen once, with 9% to 10% in the top ten. The sample comes from a study of cytomegalovirus exposure and HLA in healthy donors. This TCR was sampled from a woman in her sixties in good health and CMV-seropositive. The sequenced material came from PBMCs.

CDR3 protein: CASSWLAGLDNEQFF. The CDR3 DNA is TGTGCCAGCAGCTGGTTAGCGGGCTTAGACAATGAGCAGTTCTTC. This chain uses TRBV7-9 with TRBJ2-1; the match to TRBD2 covers 7 bases. CDR3 length: 15 residues. Germline CDR1 SEHNR, CDR2 FQNEAQ (reference sequence). Trimming at V came to 4 bases and at J to 5 bases, leaving 8 bases not matched to a gene.